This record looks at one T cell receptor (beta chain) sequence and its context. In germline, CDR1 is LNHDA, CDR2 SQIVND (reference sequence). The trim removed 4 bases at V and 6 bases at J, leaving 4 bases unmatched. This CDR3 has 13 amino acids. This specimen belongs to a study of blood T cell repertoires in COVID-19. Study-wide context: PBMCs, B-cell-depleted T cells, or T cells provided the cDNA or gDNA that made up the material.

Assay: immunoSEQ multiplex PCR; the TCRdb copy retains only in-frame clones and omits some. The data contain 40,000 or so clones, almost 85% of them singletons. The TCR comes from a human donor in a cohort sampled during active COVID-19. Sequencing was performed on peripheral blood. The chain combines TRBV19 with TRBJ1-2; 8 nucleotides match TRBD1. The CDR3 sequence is CASSNRTGNGYTF. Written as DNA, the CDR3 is TGTGCCAGTAGTAACCGGACAGGGAATGGCTACACCTTC.